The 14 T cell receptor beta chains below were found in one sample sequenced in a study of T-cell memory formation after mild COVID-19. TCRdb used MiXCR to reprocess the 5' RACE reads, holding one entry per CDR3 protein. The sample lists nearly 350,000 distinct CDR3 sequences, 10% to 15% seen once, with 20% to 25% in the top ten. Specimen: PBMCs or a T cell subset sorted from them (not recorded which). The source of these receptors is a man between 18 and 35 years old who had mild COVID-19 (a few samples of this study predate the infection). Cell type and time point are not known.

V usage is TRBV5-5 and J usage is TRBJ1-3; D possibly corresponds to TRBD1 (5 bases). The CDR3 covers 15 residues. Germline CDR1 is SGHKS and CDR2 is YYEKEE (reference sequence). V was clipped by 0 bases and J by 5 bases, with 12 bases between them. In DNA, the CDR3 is TGTGCCAGCAGCTTGGGAGGGGATATACGAAACACCATATATTTT. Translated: CASSLGGDIRNTIYF.

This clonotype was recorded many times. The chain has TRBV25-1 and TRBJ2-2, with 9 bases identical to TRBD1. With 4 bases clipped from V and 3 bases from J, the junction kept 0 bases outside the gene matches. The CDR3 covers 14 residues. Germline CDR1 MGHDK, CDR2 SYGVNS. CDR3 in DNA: TGTGCCAGCAGTGGGACAGGGGACACCGGGGAGCTGTTTTTT. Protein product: CASSGTGDTGELFF. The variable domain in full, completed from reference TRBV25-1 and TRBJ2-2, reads EADIYQTPRYLVIGTGKKITLECSQTMGHDKMYWYQQDPGMELHLIHYSYGVNSTEKGDLSSESTVSRIRTEHFPLTLESARPSHTSQYLCASSGTGDTGELFFGEGSRLTVL.

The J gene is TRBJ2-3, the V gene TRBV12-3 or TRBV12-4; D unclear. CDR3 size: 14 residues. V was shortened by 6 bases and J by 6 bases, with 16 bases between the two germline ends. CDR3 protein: CASSYGQAGDTQYF. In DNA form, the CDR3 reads TGTGCCAGCAGCTATGGGCAAGCAGGCGATACGCAGTATTTT.

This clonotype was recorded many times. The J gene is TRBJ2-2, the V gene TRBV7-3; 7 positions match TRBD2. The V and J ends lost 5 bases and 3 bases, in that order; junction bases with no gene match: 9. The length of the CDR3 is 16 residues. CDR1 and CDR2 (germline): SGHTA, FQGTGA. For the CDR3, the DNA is TGTGCCAGCAGCACAACTGGGGCGGGGGACACCGGGGAGCTGTTTTTT. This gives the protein CASSTTGAGDTGELFF.

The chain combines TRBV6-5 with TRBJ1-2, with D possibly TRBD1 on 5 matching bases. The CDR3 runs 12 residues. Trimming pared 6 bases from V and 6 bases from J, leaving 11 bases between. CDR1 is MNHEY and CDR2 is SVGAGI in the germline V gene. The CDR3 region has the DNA TGTGCCAGCAGCCCGGGACCCCATGGCTACACCTTC. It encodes CASSPGPHGYTF.

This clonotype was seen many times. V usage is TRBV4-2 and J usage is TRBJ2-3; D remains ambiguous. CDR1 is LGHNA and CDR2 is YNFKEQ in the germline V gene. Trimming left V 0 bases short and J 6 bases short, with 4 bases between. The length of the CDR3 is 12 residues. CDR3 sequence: CASSQDMDTQYF. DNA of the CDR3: TGTGCCAGCAGCCAAGATATGGATACGCAGTATTTT.

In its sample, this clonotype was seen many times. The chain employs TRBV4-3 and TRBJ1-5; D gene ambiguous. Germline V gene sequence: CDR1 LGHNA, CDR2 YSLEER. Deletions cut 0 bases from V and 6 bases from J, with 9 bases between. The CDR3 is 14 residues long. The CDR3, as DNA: TGCGCCAGCAGCCAAGACCCGGTCTTTCAGCCCCAGCATTTT. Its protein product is CASSQDPVFQPQHF.

The CDR3 region has the DNA TGTGCCAGCAGCGCTCTAAGGGGCGACTATGGCTACACCTTC. Translated, it gives CASSALRGDYGYTF. The rearrangement uses TRBV7-8 and TRBJ1-2; possibly TRBD1 for D (5 bases). V was pared by 5 bases and J by 3 bases, with 13 bases between. Germline V CDR1 and CDR2: SGHVS, FQNEAQ. The CDR3 consists of 14 residues.

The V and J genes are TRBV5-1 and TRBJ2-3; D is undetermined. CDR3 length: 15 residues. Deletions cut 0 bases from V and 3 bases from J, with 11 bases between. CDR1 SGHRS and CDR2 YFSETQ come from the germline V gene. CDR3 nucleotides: TGCGCCAGCAGCTTGGCTGCATACGGGACAGATACGCAGTATTTT. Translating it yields CASSLAAYGTDTQYF.

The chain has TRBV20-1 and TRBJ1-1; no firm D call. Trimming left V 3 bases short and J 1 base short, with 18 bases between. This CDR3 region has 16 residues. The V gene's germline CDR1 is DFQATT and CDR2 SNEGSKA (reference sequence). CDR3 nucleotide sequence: TGCAGTGCTAGCCCGGCGCGGATGGGGAGGAACACTGAAGCTTTCTTT. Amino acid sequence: CSASPARMGRNTEAFF.

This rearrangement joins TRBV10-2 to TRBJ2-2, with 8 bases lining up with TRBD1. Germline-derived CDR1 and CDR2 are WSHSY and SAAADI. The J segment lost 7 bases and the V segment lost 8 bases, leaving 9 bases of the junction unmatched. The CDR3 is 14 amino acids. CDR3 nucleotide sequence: TGCGCCAGCCACGGACAGGGAGTTGGCGGGGAGCTGTTTTTT. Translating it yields CASHGQGVGGELFF.

The CDR3 reads CASSAGQGYTNEKLFF. The CDR3 DNA sequence: TGTGCCAGCAGCGCCGGGCAGGGATATACTAATGAAAAACTGTTTTTT. The J gene is TRBJ1-4, the V gene TRBV6-6, with a weak D call TRBD1 (5 bases). Trimming left V 6 bases short and J 2 bases short, with 16 bases between. Germline V gene sequence: CDR1 MNHNY, CDR2 SVGAGI (reference sequence). The CDR3 totals 16 residues.

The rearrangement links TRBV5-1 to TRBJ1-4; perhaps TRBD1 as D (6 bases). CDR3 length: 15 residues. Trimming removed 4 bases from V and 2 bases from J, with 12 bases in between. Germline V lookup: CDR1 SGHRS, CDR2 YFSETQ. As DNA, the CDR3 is TGCGCCAGCAGCCTCAACAGGGCGACTAATGAAAAACTGTTTTTT. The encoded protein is CASSLNRATNEKLFF.

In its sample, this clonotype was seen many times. CDR3: CASSLVAVDSYEQYF. The CDR3, as DNA: TGTGCCAGCAGCTTAGTTGCGGTGGACTCCTACGAGCAGTACTTC. This chain uses TRBV7-2 with TRBJ2-7; D ambiguous. Trimming pared 1 base from V and 0 bases from J, leaving 10 bases between. CDR1 and CDR2 (germline): SGHTA, FQGNSA. This CDR3 has 15 residues.